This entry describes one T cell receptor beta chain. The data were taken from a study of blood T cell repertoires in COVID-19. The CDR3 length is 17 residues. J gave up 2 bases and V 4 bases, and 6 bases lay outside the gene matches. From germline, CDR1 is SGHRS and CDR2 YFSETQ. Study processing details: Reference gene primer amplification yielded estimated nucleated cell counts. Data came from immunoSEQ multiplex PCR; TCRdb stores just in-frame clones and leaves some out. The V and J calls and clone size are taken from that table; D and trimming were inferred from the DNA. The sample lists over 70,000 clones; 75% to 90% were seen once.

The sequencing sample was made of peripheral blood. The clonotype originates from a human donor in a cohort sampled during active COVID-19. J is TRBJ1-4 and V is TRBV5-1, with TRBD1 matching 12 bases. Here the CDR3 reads CASSPSGTGGTNEKLFF. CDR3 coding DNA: TGCGCCAGCAGCCCGTCGGGGACAGGGGGCACTAATGAAAAACTGTTTTTT.